A single sample is the source of the 22 T cell receptor beta chains below, sequenced in a study of beta chain features in type 1 diabetes. Expressed TCRB transcripts got sequenced, as all isolated RNA was reverse transcribed. The method was immunoSEQ multiplex PCR; TCRdb's version includes in-frame clones alone and lacks a portion of them. The sample yields about 640,000 clones, 12% seen once. Overall study results and limits: All four CD4+ subsets from Type 1 diabetes patients carried moderately but significantly shorter TCRB CDR3s.

No cognate antigen is known for these TCRs. Sequencing input: naive CD4+ T cells from blood. These receptor sequences come from a man aged 30 to 39 with type 1 diabetes.

This clone was seen more than once but under ten times. The chain employs TRBV23-1 and TRBJ1-2, with D unresolved. TRBV23-1 is identified as an open reading frame with a role that is uncertain. V was cut by 4 bases and J by 3 bases, with 9 bases left in between. The CDR3 totals 13 residues. Written as DNA, the CDR3 is TGCGCCAGCAGTCGGGGAAGGGACTATGGCTACACCTTC. Encoded protein: CASSRGRDYGYTF.

CDR3 amino acids: CASSPIAQDGYEQYF. The CDR3 region has the DNA TGTGCCAGCTCACCAATTGCTCAGGACGGCTACGAGCAGTACTTC. The chain uses TRBV18 and TRBJ2-7, with unresolved D. CDR3 length: 15 residues. Trimming cost V 2 bases and J 3 bases, with 14 bases left between them. Germline loops: CDR1 KGHSH, CDR2 LQKENI.

V is TRBV5-1 and J is TRBJ2-7; 7 bases line up with TRBD1. The CDR3 loop spans 14 amino acids. Trimming at V came to 3 bases and at J to 2 bases, leaving 5 bases not matched to a gene. CDR1 is SGHRS and CDR2 is YFSETQ in the germline V gene. The CDR3 reads CASSYEGTAYEQYF. The CDR3 nucleotides read TGCGCCAGCAGCTACGAAGGGACAGCCTACGAGCAGTACTTC. The entire variable domain, with the rest obtained from reference TRBV5-1 and TRBJ2-7, is as follows: KAGVTQTPRYLIKTRGQQVTLSCSPISGHRSVSWYQQTPGQGLQFLFEYFSETQRNKGNFPGRFSGRQFSNSRSEMNVSTLELGDSALYLCASSYEGTAYEQYFGPGTRLTVT.

The sample holds a few counts of this clone. For the CDR3, the DNA is TGTGCCAGCTCAACGTACCAAGAGACCCAGTACTTC. Protein product: CASSTYQETQYF. This chain uses TRBV18 with TRBJ2-5; D is uncertain. Germline lookup yields CDR1 KGHSH and CDR2 LQKENI. This CDR3 has 12 amino acids. The V and J ends lost 5 bases and 0 bases respectively, with 4 bases between them. The full variable domain, completed using reference TRBV18 and TRBJ2-5, is NAGVMQNPRHLVRRRGQEARLRCSPMKGHSHVYWYRQLPEEGLKFMVYLQKENIIDESGMPKERFSAEFPKEGPSILRIQQVVRGDSAAYFCASSTYQETQYFGPGTRLLVL.

This chain joins TRBV7-9 and TRBJ2-7; TRBD1 or TRBD2 may be the D gene (5 bases each). This CDR3 has 17 amino acids. Germline V lookup: CDR1 SEHNR, CDR2 FQNEAQ (reference sequence). Between the trimmed V and J ends, which lost 5 bases and 3 bases, there was a span of 23 bases. CDR3 nucleotide sequence: TGTGCCAGCAGCCTTCCCCCCATCACGGGACCCCGCTACGAGCAGTACTTC. Protein product: CASSLPPITGPRYEQYF.

This chain joins TRBV7-2 and TRBJ1-5; perhaps TRBD1 as D (5 bases). From germline, CDR1 is SGHTA and CDR2 FQGNSA. Deletions cut 4 bases from V and 4 bases from J, with 8 bases between. CDR3 length: 13 amino acids. This CDR3 reads CASSSQENQPQHF. The DNA for the CDR3 is TGTGCCAGCAGCTCACAGGAGAATCAGCCCCAGCATTTT.

The rearrangement joins TRBV29-1 to TRBJ2-7, with 7 nucleotides matching TRBD1. The CDR3 totals 13 residues. After removal of 6 bases from V and 5 bases from J, the junction contained 10 bases not matched to a gene. Germline values: CDR1 SQVTM, CDR2 ANQGSEA. In DNA, the CDR3 is TGCAGCGTAGCAAGACAGGGAACGGACGAGCAGTACTTC. Residues: CSVARQGTDEQYF.

This clone was counted a few times. The same CDR3 is also encoded by other DNA sequences in this sample. The rearrangement links TRBV5-1 to TRBJ2-4; maybe TRBD2 (6 bases). Trimming pared 4 bases from V and 5 bases from J, leaving 13 bases between. The CDR3 length is 14 residues. Germline values: CDR1 SGHRS, CDR2 YFSETQ. CDR3: CASSLGGTENIQYF. The CDR3 DNA reads TGCGCCAGCAGCCTGGGAGGAACAGAAAACATTCAGTACTTC.

The table lists this clone with a few counts. This chain joins TRBV5-4 and TRBJ2-7, with D perhaps being TRBD1 or TRBD2 (5 bases each). The V gene's germline CDR1 is SGHNT and CDR2 YYREEE (reference sequence). Trimming took 5 bases from V and 5 from J, leaving 14 bases between them. The CDR3 has 13 residues. The CDR3 bases are TGTGCCAGCAGTATAGGGACCGAGGACGAGCAGTACTTC. Its translation is CASSIGTEDEQYF.

The rearrangement joins TRBV2 to TRBJ1-1; D gene ambiguous. Trimming cost V 8 bases and J 2 bases, with 12 bases left between them. CDR1 and CDR2 (germline): SNHLY, FYNNEI. The CDR3 consists of 13 residues. Here the CDR3 reads CASGRLANTEAFF. CDR3 nucleotide sequence: TGTGCCAGCGGACGGTTGGCTAACACTGAAGCTTTCTTT.

The chain links TRBV28 to TRBJ1-6; 9 bases are shared with TRBD1. The CDR3 runs 16 residues. V was pared by 4 bases and J by 10 bases, with 11 bases of the junction left unmatched. Per germline, CDR1 MDHEN and CDR2 SYDVKM. In DNA form, the CDR3 reads TGTGCCAGCAGTTCCCCGCGCGGGACAGGGCACTCACCCCTCCACTTT. It codes for CASSSPRGTGHSPLHF. The complete variable domain, with remaining parts taken from reference TRBV28 and TRBJ1-6, reads DVKVTQSSRYLVKRTGEKVFLECVQDMDHENMFWYRQDPGLGLRLIYFSYDVKMKEKGDIPEGYSVSREKKERFSLILESASTNQTSMYLCASSSPRGTGHSPLHFGNGTRLTVT.

This chain joins TRBV6-1 and TRBJ1-6; D is unclear. CDR3 length: 13 residues. Germline lookup yields CDR1 MNHNS and CDR2 SASEGT. V was pared by 3 bases and J by 7 bases, with 7 bases between. The CDR3 sequence is CASSEGPNSPLHF. DNA for the CDR3: TGTGCCAGCAGTGAGGGCCCGAATTCACCCCTCCACTTT.

The chain has TRBV6-5 and TRBJ1-2; D possibly corresponds to TRBD1 (6 bases). Germline CDR1 reads MNHEY; CDR2 reads SVGAGI. Trimming stripped 6 bases from V and 6 bases from J, with 17 bases between. This CDR3 has 14 residues. The DNA for the CDR3 is TGTGCCAGCAGGGGTTGGGACACCCACCATGGCTACACCTTC. Its translation: CASRGWDTHHGYTF.

This clone turned up a few times. This chain joins TRBV27 and TRBJ1-2, with 9 bases aligning to TRBD1. In germline, CDR1 is MNHEY, CDR2 SMNVEV (reference sequence). The ends lost 6 bases at V and 6 bases at J; junction bases unmatched: 8. The CDR3 has 14 amino acids. The chain's CDR3 is CASRGTGGADGYTF. In DNA form, the CDR3 reads TGTGCCAGCAGGGGCACAGGGGGCGCGGATGGCTACACCTTC.

This clone was found a few times. This rearrangement joins TRBV4-3 to TRBJ1-2, with TRBD1 matching over 8 bases. The CDR3 contains 13 residues. CDR1 LGHNA and CDR2 YSLEER come from the germline V gene. V lost 1 base and J lost 14; bases outside the gene matches: 9. DNA for the CDR3: TGCGCCAGCAGCCAAGCGGACAGGGAGGGTTTAACCTTC. Translation: CASSQADREGLTF.

This clone was found a few times. This chain links TRBV11-2 with TRBJ2-3; TRBD1 or TRBD2 may be the D gene (6 bases each). V lost 5 bases and J 2 bases, leaving 17 bases between the germline ends. CDR1 is SGHAT and CDR2 is FQNNGV in the germline V gene. This CDR3 contains 16 residues. The chain's CDR3 is CASSRGADPNTDTQYF. The CDR3, as DNA: TGTGCCAGCAGCAGGGGGGCGGACCCCAACACAGATACGCAGTATTTT.

J is TRBJ2-2 and V is TRBV14; 9 nucleotides line up with TRBD1. CDR1 is SGHDN, CDR2 FVKESK, per germline. This CDR3 is 15 amino acids long. After removal of 4 bases from V and 5 bases from J, the junction contained 5 bases not matched to a gene. In DNA form, the CDR3 reads TGTGCCAGCAGCCTCCGGACAGGGGTGACCGGGGAGCTGTTTTTT. Translation gives CASSLRTGVTGELFF.

Of note for this clone: Other DNA variants within this sample encode the same CDR3. V and J are TRBV7-2 and TRBJ2-3; 8 nucleotides match TRBD1. J gave up 1 base and V 4 bases, and 4 bases lay outside the gene matches. Germline loops: CDR1 SGHTA, CDR2 FQGNSA. CDR3 size: 15 residues. CDR3 region: CASSSSGQGTDTQYF. CDR3 nucleotide sequence: TGTGCCAGCAGCTCATCGGGACAGGGCACAGATACGCAGTATTTT.

V usage is TRBV4-2 and J usage is TRBJ2-1, with TRBD1 as a possible D gene (6 bases). The CDR3 spans 16 residues. In germline, CDR1 is LGHNA, CDR2 YNFKEQ. Between the trimmed V and J ends, which lost 2 bases and 1 base, there was a span of 12 bases. In DNA form, the CDR3 reads TGTGCCAGCAGCCAACGTACCGACAGGTCCTACAATGAGCAGTTCTTC. This encodes CASSQRTDRSYNEQFF.

This chain connects TRBV19 to TRBJ2-3; 14 bases are shared with TRBD2. The CDR3 contains 16 residues. Germline assignment: CDR1 LNHDA and CDR2 SQIVND (reference sequence). Losses at the gene ends were 9 bases for V and 0 bases for J; bases not matched to a gene: 5. The CDR3 nucleotides are TGTGCCAGCGGGACTAGCGGGGGCCGGAGCACAGATACGCAGTATTTT. This gives the protein CASGTSGGRSTDTQYF.

This clone was seen a few times. This chain links TRBV28 with TRBJ2-3; no reliable D call. Per the germline V gene, CDR1 is MDHEN and CDR2 is SYDVKM. V shed 3 bases and J shed 2 bases, with 9 bases lying between them. The CDR3 length is 14 residues. The CDR3 sequence: CASSLGLNTDTQYF. In DNA form, the CDR3 reads TGTGCCAGCAGTTTGGGCCTAAACACAGATACGCAGTATTTT.

The rearrangement uses TRBV6-6 and TRBJ2-3, with D possibly TRBD1 on 6 matching bases. Germline loops: CDR1 MNHNY, CDR2 SVGAGI (reference sequence). V was clipped by 4 bases and J by 4 bases, with 12 bases between them. The CDR3 loop spans 14 amino acids. In nucleotides, the CDR3 is TGTGCCAGCAGTTTCGGGACACCTTCAGATACGCAGTATTTT. It encodes CASSFGTPSDTQYF.